The subject of this entry is one T cell receptor beta chain. Its antigen is unidentified. The data belong to a study of shared clonotypes between healthy human individuals. About the research overall: Plates per donor: three CD4 naive, three CD4 memory, two CD8 naive, one CD8 memory. Study conclusions and caveats: Larger richness was generally estimated for naive than memory subsets.

Naivety among CD8 cells was defined by CD45RO negativity and positive CCR7 selection, thereby excluding terminally differentiated effector memory CD45RA+ cells. The CDR3 covers 15 residues. CDR1 MGHRA and CDR2 YSYEKL come from the germline V gene. The junction had 9 bases not matched to a gene; V was cut back by 6 bases and J by 7 bases. The run depth of the assay was deep. Repertoires were generated with immunoSEQ multiplex PCR, while TCRdb's copy carries only in-frame clones and drops some. Of 550,000 to 750,000 clones detected, nearly 97% appear once; the ten largest clones hold roughly 0.1%. Sequencing was carried out using naive CD8+ T cells sorted from blood. The chain links TRBV4-1 to TRBJ1-5, with 10 bases that match TRBD1. The receptor comes from a woman aged 25 to 45 in good health. CDR3 region: CASRPGTGVGQPQHF. CDR3 sequence (DNA): TGCGCCAGCAGACCCGGGACAGGGGTTGGACAGCCCCAGCATTTT.